This T cell receptor beta chain derives from a study of blood T cell repertoires in COVID-19. The CDR3 extends over 13 amino acids. Germline CDR1 is ENHRY and CDR2 is SYGVKD. V was clipped by 10 bases and J by 1 base, with 13 bases between them. The protocol was immunoSEQ multiplex PCR, while the TCRdb copy is restricted to in-frame clones and leaves out a portion. The sample contains fewer than 250,000 clones, around 86% of which appear only once. The receptor was isolated from a woman in her thirties or forties with acute COVID-19. Sequencing was done on a sample of PBMCs or T cells enriched from blood (not recorded which). The rearrangement links TRBV10-3 to TRBJ1-1; the D gene is possibly TRBD1 (5 bases). CDR3 sequence: CATRTQGNTEAFF. The CDR3 nucleotides are TGTGCCACCCGAACTCAGGGGAACACTGAAGCTTTCTTT.